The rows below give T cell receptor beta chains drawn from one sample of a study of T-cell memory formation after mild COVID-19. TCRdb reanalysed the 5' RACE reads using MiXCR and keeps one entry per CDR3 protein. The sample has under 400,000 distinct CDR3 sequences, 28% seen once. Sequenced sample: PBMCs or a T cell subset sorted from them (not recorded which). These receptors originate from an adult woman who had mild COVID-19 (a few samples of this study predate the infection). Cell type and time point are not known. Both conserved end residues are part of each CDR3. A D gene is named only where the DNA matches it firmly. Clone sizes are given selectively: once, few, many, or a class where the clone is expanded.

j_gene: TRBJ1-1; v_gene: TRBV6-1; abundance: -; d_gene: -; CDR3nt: TGTGCCAGCAGGGACTCTTGGAACACTGAAGCTTTCTTT; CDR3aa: CASRDSWNTEAFF
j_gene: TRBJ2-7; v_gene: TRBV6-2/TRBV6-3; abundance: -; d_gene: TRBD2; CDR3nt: TGTGCCAGCAGTTACGGCGGGAGTATAGCCGAGCAGTACTTC; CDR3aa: CASSYGGSIAEQYF
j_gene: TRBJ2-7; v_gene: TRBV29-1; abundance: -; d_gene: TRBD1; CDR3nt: TGCAGCGGACAGGGGCTGGCCTACGAGCAGTACTTC; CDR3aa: CSGQGLAYEQYF
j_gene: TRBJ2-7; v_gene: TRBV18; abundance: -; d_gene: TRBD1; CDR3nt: TGTGCCAGCTCATCTAAACAGGGGCTGGACGAGCAGTACTTC; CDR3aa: CASSSKQGLDEQYF
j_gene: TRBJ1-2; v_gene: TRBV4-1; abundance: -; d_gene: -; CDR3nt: TGCGCCAGCAGCCAAGATGGCTATGGCTACACCTTC; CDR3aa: CASSQDGYGYTF
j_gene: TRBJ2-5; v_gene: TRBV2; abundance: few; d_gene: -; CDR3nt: TGTGCCAGCAGTGACCATGGACAGAAAGAGACCCAGTACTTC; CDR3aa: CASSDHGQKETQYF
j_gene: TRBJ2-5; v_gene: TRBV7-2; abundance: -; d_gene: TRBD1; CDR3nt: TGTGCCAGCAGCTTAGCAGGGGGCACGGGCGGGGAGACCCAGTACTTC; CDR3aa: CASSLAGGTGGETQYF
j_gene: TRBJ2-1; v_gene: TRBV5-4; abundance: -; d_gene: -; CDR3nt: TGTGCCAGCAGCTTGAGTGCGGGGGCCTCCTACAATGAGCAGTTCTTC; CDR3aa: CASSLSAGASYNEQFF
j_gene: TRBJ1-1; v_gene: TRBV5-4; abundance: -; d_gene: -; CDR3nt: TGTGCCAGCAGCACGGTGAACAGGGCTGAAGCTTTCTTT; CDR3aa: CASSTVNRAEAFF
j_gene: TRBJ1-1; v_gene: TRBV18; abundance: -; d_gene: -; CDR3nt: TGTGCCAGCTCACCTCAGGGTAAGACTGAAGCTTTCTTT; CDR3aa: CASSPQGKTEAFF
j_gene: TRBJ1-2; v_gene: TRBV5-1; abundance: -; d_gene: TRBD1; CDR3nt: TGCGCCAGCAGCTTATACAGGGGGCCTAACTATGGCTACACCTTC; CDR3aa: CASSLYRGPNYGYTF
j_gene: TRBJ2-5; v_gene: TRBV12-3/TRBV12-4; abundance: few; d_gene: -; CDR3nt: TGTGCCAGCAGCCCCGGGATCTCAAGGCACTTC; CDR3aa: CASSPGISRHF
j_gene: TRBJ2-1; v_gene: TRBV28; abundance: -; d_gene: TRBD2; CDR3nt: TGTGCCAGCAGTCCTTCGAGAACTAGCGGGAGATACAATGAGCAGTTCTTC; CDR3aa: CASSPSRTSGRYNEQFF
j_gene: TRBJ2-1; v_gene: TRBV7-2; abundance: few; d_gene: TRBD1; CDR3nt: TGTGCCAGCAGCTTAGTTGGGGGACAGGGTAGCAATGAGCAGTTCTTC; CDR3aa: CASSLVGGQGSNEQFF
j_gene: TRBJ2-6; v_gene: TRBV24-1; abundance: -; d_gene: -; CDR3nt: TGTGCCACCAGTGATTCCCATTTAGCTGGGGCCAACGTCCTGACTTTC; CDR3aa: CATSDSHLAGANVLTF
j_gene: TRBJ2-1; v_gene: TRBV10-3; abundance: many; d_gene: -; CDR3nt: TGTGCCATCAGTGATTCCCATGACGTCAATGAGCAGTTCTTC; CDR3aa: CAISDSHDVNEQFF
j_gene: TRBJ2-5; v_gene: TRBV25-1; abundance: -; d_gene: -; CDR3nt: TGTGCCAGCAGTGACCCGGACAGAGTGGAGACCCAGTACTTC; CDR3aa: CASSDPDRVETQYF
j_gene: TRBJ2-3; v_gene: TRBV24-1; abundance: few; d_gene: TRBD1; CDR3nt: TGTGCCACCAGGAGGACAGGGGGGACAGATACGCAGTATTTT; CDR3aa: CATRRTGGTDTQYF
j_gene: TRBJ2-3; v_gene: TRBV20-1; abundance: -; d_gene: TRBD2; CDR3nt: TGCAGTGCTAGGGGGAGGGCGGGCACAGATACGCAGTATTTT; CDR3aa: CSARGRAGTDTQYF
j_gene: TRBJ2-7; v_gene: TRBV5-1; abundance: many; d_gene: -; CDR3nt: TGCGCCAGCAGTCGGACATCCTCCTACGAGCAGTACTTC; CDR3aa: CASSRTSSYEQYF
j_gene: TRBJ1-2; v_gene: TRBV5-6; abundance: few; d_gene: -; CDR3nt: TGTGCCAGCAGCTTGGTGCTGGAGAATGGCTACACCTTC; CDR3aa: CASSLVLENGYTF
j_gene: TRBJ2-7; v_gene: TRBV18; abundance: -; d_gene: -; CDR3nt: TGTGCCAGCTCATCGGCGGACAGCGACTCCTACGAGCAGTACTTC; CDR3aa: CASSSADSDSYEQYF
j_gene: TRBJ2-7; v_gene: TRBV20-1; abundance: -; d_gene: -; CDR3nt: TGCAGTGCTAGACCAAACCTGGGGGCCTACGAGCAGTACTTC; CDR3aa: CSARPNLGAYEQYF
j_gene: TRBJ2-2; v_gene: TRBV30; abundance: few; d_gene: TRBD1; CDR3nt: TGTGCCTGGCCCGGGACAGGGAACCGGCATGGCACCGGGGAGCTGTTTTTT; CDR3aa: CAWPGTGNRHGTGELFF
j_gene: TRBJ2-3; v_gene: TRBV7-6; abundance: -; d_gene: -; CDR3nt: TGTGCCAGCAGAACGAGTCGTATGGGTAGAGATACGCAGTATTTT; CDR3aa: CASRTSRMGRDTQYF
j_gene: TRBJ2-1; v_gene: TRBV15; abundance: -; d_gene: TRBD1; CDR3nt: TGTGCCACCAGCCTACGGACAGGGTCGCGCGAGCAGTTCTTC; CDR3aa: CATSLRTGSREQFF
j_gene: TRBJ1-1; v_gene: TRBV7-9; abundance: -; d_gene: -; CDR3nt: TGTGCCAGCAGCCCTACTATGGGGCGAGATTATCCGGACACTGAAGCTTTCTTT; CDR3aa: CASSPTMGRDYPDTEAFF
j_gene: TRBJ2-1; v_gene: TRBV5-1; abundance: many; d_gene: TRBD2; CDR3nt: TGCGCCAGCAGCTTCGGTCTAGCGGGAAAAGTCAATGAGCAGTTCTTC; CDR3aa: CASSFGLAGKVNEQFF
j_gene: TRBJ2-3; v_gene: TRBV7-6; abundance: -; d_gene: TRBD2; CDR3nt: TGTGCCAGCAGCTCGGAGACTAGCGGGTTCAGCACAGATACGCAGTATTTT; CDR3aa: CASSSETSGFSTDTQYF
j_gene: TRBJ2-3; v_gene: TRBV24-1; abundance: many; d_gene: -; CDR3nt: TGTGCCACCAGTGCGGGCAGCACAGATACGCAGTATTTT; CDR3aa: CATSAGSTDTQYF
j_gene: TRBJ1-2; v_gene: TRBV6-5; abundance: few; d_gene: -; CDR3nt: TGTGCCAGCAGTCAGGGCTTCCATCTAGATGGCTACACCTTC; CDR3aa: CASSQGFHLDGYTF
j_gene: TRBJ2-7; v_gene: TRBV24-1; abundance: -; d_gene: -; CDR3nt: TGTGCCACCAGTGGGGGGACTTACTCCTACGAGCAGTACTTC; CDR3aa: CATSGGTYSYEQYF
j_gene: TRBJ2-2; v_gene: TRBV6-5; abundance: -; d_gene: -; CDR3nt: TGTGCCAGCAGTTACTCGAATTTGATGGCCGGGGAGCTGTTTTTT; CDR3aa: CASSYSNLMAGELFF
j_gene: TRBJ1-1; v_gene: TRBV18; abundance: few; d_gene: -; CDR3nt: TGTGCCAGCTCCCAAGGGGGGGACACTGAAGCTTTCTTT; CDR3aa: CASSQGGDTEAFF
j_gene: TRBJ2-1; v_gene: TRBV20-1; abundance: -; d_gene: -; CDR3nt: TGCAGTGCTAGAGATCCGAGCGGAGGGCACTACAATGAGCAGTTCTTC; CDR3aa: CSARDPSGGHYNEQFF
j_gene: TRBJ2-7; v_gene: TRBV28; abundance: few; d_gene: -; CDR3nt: TGTGCCAGCAGTTTTCTCTCCCTTAGACAGGTGACCTACGAGCAGTACTTC; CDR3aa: CASSFLSLRQVTYEQYF
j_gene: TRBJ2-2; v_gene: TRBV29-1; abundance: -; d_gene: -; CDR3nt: TGCAGCGTTTCCGGGGGGAACACCGGGGAGCTGTTTTTT; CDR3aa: CSVSGGNTGELFF